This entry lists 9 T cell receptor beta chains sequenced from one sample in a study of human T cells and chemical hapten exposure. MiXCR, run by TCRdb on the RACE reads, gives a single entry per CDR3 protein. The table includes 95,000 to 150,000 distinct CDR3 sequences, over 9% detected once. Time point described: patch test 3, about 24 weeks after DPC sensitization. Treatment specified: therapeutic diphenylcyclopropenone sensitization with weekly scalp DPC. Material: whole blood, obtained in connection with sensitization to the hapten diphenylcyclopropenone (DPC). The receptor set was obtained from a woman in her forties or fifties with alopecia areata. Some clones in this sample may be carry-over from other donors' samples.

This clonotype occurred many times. The CDR3: CASSLGTSSYNEQFF. CDR3 DNA sequence: TGTGCCAGCAGCTTAGGAACTAGCTCCTACAATGAGCAGTTCTTC. The chain has TRBV7-2 and TRBJ2-1; D might be TRBD2 (5 bases). The length of the CDR3 is 15 residues. Germline V CDR1 and CDR2: SGHTA, FQGNSA. The V gene lost 1 base and the J gene lost 0 bases, with 7 bases spanning the gap.

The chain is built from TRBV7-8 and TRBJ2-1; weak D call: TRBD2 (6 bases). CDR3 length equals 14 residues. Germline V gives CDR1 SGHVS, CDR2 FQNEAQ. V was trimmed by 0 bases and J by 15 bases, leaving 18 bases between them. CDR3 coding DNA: TGTGCCAGCAGCTTAGCCGGGACTCTCGACAAACCGTTCTTC. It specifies CASSLAGTLDKPFF.

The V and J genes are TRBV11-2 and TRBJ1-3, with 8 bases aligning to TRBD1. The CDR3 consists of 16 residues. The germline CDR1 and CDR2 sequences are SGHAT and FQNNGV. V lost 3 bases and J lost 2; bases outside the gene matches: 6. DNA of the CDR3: TGTGCCAGCAGCTTCGTCACAGGGGGACCTGGAAACACCATATATTTT. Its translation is CASSFVTGGPGNTIYF. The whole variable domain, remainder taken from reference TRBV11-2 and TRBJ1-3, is EAGVAQSPRYKIIEKRQSVAFWCNPISGHATLYWYQQILGQGPKLLIQFQNNGVVDDSQLPKDRFSAERLKGVDSTLKIQPAKLEDSAVYLCASSFVTGGPGNTIYFGEGSWLTVV.

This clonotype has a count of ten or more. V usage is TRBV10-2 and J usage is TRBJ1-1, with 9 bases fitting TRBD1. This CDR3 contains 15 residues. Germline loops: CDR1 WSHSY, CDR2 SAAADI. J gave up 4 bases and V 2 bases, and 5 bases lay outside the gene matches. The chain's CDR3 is CASSENRGLITEAFF. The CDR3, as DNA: TGCGCCAGCAGTGAGAACAGGGGGCTGATCACTGAAGCTTTCTTT.

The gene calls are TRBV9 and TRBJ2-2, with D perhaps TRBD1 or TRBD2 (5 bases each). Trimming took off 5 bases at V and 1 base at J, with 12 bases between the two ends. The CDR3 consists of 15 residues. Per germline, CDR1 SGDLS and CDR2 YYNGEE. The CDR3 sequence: CASSGGHWNTGELFF. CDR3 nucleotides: TGTGCCAGCAGTGGAGGACACTGGAACACCGGGGAGCTGTTTTTT.

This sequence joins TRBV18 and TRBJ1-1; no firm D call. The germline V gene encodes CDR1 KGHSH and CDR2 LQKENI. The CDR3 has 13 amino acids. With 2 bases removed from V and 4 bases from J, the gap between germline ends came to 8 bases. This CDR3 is CASSPGMGTEAFF. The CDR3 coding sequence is TGTGCCAGCTCACCAGGGATGGGCACTGAAGCTTTCTTT.

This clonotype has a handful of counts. Written as DNA, the CDR3 is TGTGCCAGCACCCCAGTGGACCGCGTAACTAACTATGGCTACACCTTC. Amino acids: CASTPVDRVTNYGYTF. The V gene is TRBV28, the J gene TRBJ1-2; D call uncertain. The CDR3 extends over 16 amino acids. V lost 7 bases and J 0 bases, leaving 18 bases between the germline ends. Germline V gives CDR1 MDHEN, CDR2 SYDVKM.

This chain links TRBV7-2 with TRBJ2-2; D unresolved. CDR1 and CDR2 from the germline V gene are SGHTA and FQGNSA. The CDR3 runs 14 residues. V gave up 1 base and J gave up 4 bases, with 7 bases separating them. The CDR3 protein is CASSLGASTGELFF. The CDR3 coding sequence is TGTGCCAGCAGCTTAGGGGCGAGCACCGGGGAGCTGTTTTTT.

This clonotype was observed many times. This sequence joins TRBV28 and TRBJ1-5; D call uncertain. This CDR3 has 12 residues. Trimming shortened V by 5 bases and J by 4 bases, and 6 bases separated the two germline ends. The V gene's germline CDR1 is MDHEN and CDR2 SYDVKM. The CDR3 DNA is TGTGCCAGCAGTGCGGGGAATCAGCCCCAGCATTTT. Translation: CASSAGNQPQHF. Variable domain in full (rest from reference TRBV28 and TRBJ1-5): DVKVTQSSRYLVKRTGEKVFLECVQDMDHENMFWYRQDPGLGLRLIYFSYDVKMKEKGDIPEGYSVSREKKERFSLILESASTNQTSMYLCASSAGNQPQHFGDGTRLSIL.